Listed below are T cell receptor beta chains from one sample, sequenced in a study of radiotherapy plus CTLA-4 blockade in lung cancer. The repertoire was sequenced with immunoSEQ multiplex PCR; TCRdb's copy has only in-frame clones and lacks some. Of about 78,000 clones in the sample, 75% to 90% were seen once. This sample comprised peripheral blood, obtained from a patient treated with radiotherapy plus ipilimumab. The receptors derive from a human donor with non-small cell lung cancer who had a partial response to radiotherapy plus ipilimumab. The CDR3 runs from the conserved cysteine through the conserved F or W. D genes are given only for firm matches. Only part of the rows carry a size: once, few, many, or a class if the clone is expanded.

>TRBJ2-1|NA|TRBV15|NA
TGTGCCACCAGGGGAGGTGAGCAGTTCTTC
CATRGGEQFF
>TRBJ2-1|NA|TRBV7-9|NA
TGTGCCAGCAGCCAGATTGATGTGTCGCACCGTGAGCAGTTCTTC
CASSQIDVSHREQFF
>TRBJ2-5|NA|TRBV9|NA
TGTGCCAGCAGCGTAGCCCCCACACTGAGCGAGACCCAGCACTTC
CASSVAPTLSETQHF
>TRBJ1-2|NA|TRBV5-1|TRBD1
TGCGCCAGCAGCGAAGGGACAGGGGGCGCATATGGCTACACCTTC
CASSEGTGGAYGYTF
>TRBJ1-5|NA|TRBV6-5|NA
TGTGCCAGCAGAGACAGCTCCAATCAGCCCCAGCATTTT
CASRDSSNQPQHF
>TRBJ2-2|NA|TRBV27|TRBD1
TGTGCCAGCAGTATACTCCGGACAGGGCGGACCGGGGAGCTGTTTTTT
CASSILRTGRTGELFF
>TRBJ1-5|NA|TRBV28|TRBD1
TGTGCCAGCAGTCCCACAGGGGGCCCTGGGGGCAATCAGCCCCAGCATTTT
CASSPTGGPGGNQPQHF
>TRBJ1-1|once|TRBV19|NA
TGTGCCAGTAGTATCTCTGGAGTTATGGGGAACACTGAAGCTTTCTTT
CASSISGVMGNTEAFF
>TRBJ2-3|NA|TRBV28|NA
TGTGCCAGCACCCTTACCCAGGGCACAGATACGCAGTACTTT
CASTLTQGTDTQYF
>TRBJ1-2|once|TRBV19|TRBD1
TGTGCCAGTAGTATAAGGGACAGGGGTGACTATGGCTACACCTTC
CASSIRDRGDYGYTF
>TRBJ2-1|NA|TRBV4-1|NA
TGCGCCAGCAGCCACCCTAGGGGTTCGGTGGGCAATGAGCAGTTCTTC
CASSHPRGSVGNEQFF
>TRBJ1-4|NA|TRBV28|NA
TGTGCCAGCAGGACAGTGCTTAATGAAAAACTGTTTTTT
CASRTVLNEKLFF
>TRBJ1-5|NA|TRBV19|NA
TGTGCCAGTAGTAGACTGGGGGCGACTCAGCCCCAGCATTTT
CASSRLGATQPQHF
>TRBJ1-2|NA|TRBV16|TRBD1
TGTGCCAGCTACCGGGACAGCTCTATTGGTAGCACCTTC
CASYRDSSIGSTF
>TRBJ1-4|NA|TRBV18|NA
TGTGCCAGCTCATCATACGCCGGACAGCGGAGATTGACAACTAATGAAAAACTGTTTTTT
CASSSYAGQRRLTTNEKLFF
>TRBJ2-5|NA|TRBV19|NA
TGTGCCAGTAGTATAGGCCTAAAGGAGACCCAGTACTTC
CASSIGLKETQYF
>TRBJ2-2|NA|TRBV19|TRBD1
TGTGCCAGTAGGATCGGACAGGGCACCGGGGAGCTGTTTTTT
CASRIGQGTGELFF
>TRBJ2-3|once|TRBV11-3|TRBD1
TGTGCCAGCAGCCGAGGGACAGGAGGAGATACGCAGTATTTT
CASSRGTGGDTQYF
>TRBJ2-5|NA|TRBV7-3|NA
TGTGCCAGCAGCTTAATGTCACGGGTCGCCGAGACCCAGTACTTC
CASSLMSRVAETQYF
>TRBJ1-5|NA|TRBV6-5|NA
TGTGCCAGCAGCCGACAGGTGGGGCAGCCCCAGCATTTT
CASSRQVGQPQHF
>TRBJ2-1|once|TRBV2|TRBD2
TGTGCCGGAACCCCGGGACTAGCGGGACGGGGCTACAATGAGCAGTTCTTC
CAGTPGLAGRGYNEQFF
>TRBJ1-1|NA|TRBV25-1|TRBD1
TGTGCCAGCACCTCAACCCGGGGACAGGGGAACACTGAAGCTTTCTTT
CASTSTRGQGNTEAFF
>TRBJ2-7|once|TRBV19|TRBD1
TGTGCCAGCTCGGACAGGGGGGATTCCTACGAGCAGTACTTC
CASSDRGDSYEQYF
>TRBJ2-5|NA|TRBV5-1|NA
TGCGCCAGCAGCTTGCCCCCCCCGACTAGGACCCAGTACTTC
CASSLPPPTRTQYF
>TRBJ1-1|NA|TRBV5-4|TRBD1
TGTGCCAGCAGCCCCGGGACAGCAGAAGCTTTCTTT
CASSPGTAEAFF
>TRBJ2-7|NA|TRBV6-5|TRBD1
TGTGCCAGCAGGACCGGCAGGGGGCAGGGGGGAGAGCAGTACTTC
CASRTGRGQGGEQYF
>TRBJ1-1|NA|TRBV5-1|NA
TGCGCCAGCAGCAAGGGGCTGACCACTGAAGCTTTCTTT
CASSKGLTTEAFF
>TRBJ2-2|many|TRBV5-4|NA
TGTGCCAGCAGCTTTTGGACTTTGAACACCGGGGAGCTGTTTTTT
CASSFWTLNTGELFF
>TRBJ1-3|NA|TRBV11-2|NA
TGTGCCAGCAGCTTAGATAGGAGGGCTGCTGGAAACACCATATATTTT
CASSLDRRAAGNTIYF
>TRBJ2-1|NA|TRBV5-1|TRBD2
TGCGCCAGCAGCGCTAGCGGCTCTTACAATGAGCAGTTCTTC
CASSASGSYNEQFF
>TRBJ2-7|NA|TRBV14|NA
TGTGCCAGCAGCCCCGGAGTGCCTGGTTACGAGCAGTACTTC
CASSPGVPGYEQYF
>TRBJ2-3|NA|TRBV28|TRBD2
TGTGCCAGCAGTGCCGAACTAGCGGGAGGGTACACAGATACGCAGTATTTT
CASSAELAGGYTDTQYF
>TRBJ1-2|NA|TRBV28|NA
TGTGCCAGCAGATCGACAGTTAACTATGGCTACACCTTC
CASRSTVNYGYTF
>TRBJ2-1|NA|TRBV6-1|NA
TGTGCCAGCAGTGGGTCCAGGGGTGGTGAGCAGTTCTTC
CASSGSRGGEQFF
>TRBJ1-4|NA|TRBV6-5|NA
TGTGCCAGCAGGAGGACAGCAACTAATGAAAAACTGTTTTTT
CASRRTATNEKLFF
>TRBJ2-7|NA|TRBV2|TRBD2
TGTGCCAGCACCCCTCCTAGCGGGGGGCAAATGGTCGAGCAGTACTTC
CASTPPSGGQMVEQYF
>TRBJ2-6|NA|TRBV28|NA
TGTGCCACATATAGGGGGGGCATTGGGGCCAACGTCCTGACTTTC
CATYRGGIGANVLTF
>TRBJ2-5|NA|TRBV5-6|NA
TGTGCCAGCAGGTCTTGGGGAGACGGGACCCAGTACTTC
CASRSWGDGTQYF
>TRBJ1-1|NA|TRBV29-1|NA
TGCAGCGTTTGGTCGGGAGAAGCTTTCTTT
CSVWSGEAFF
>TRBJ1-2|NA|TRBV9|NA
TGTGCCAGCAGCGTAGTAGAGGGCTTTGGCTATGGCTACACCTTC
CASSVVEGFGYGYTF
>TRBJ1-4|NA|TRBV9|TRBD1
TGTGCCAGCTCGGGACAGCAAGAAAAACTGTTTTTT
CASSGQQEKLFF
>TRBJ1-1|NA|TRBV5-6|NA
TGTGCCAGCAGATACCACTCACTTCTAGGGGACACTGAAGCTTTCTTT
CASRYHSLLGDTEAFF
>TRBJ1-3|NA|TRBV23-1|NA
TGCGCCAGCAGTCCCCCCCCGGTAGCTGGAAACACCATATATTTT
CASSPPPVAGNTIYF
>TRBJ2-1|NA|TRBV19|TRBD1
TGTGCCAGTGGATTACAGGGGGTCAATGAGCAGTTCTTC
CASGLQGVNEQFF
>TRBJ1-2|few|TRBV19|NA
TGTGCCAGTATACAGGGATATGGCTACACCTTC
CASIQGYGYTF
>TRBJ1-4|NA|TRBV28|NA
TGTGCCAGCAGTTTAGCGGGTTTTGGAAAACTGTTTTTT
CASSLAGFGKLFF
>TRBJ1-6|NA|TRBV7-9|NA
TGTGCCAGCAGCTCCTCTGGAGGAACCCTTAATTCACCCCTCCACTTT
CASSSSGGTLNSPLHF
>TRBJ2-4|once|TRBV6-5|NA
TGTGCCAGCAGTTCCAGGGGAAACATTCAGTACTTC
CASSSRGNIQYF
>TRBJ1-2|NA|TRBV28|NA
TGTGCCAGTACCCGAGGGACATCCCCGCGGGTCTATGGCTACACCTTC
CASTRGTSPRVYGYTF